The 23 T cell receptor beta chains below come from one sample, sequenced in a study of blood T cell repertoires in COVID-19. The protocol was immunoSEQ multiplex PCR, while the TCRdb copy is restricted to in-frame clones and leaves out a portion. The sample has hundreds of thousands of clones, around 85% seen once. The sequenced sample was peripheral blood. These receptors came from a woman older than 75 with acute or convalescent COVID-19.

The chain uses TRBV6-5 and TRBJ2-5, with D perhaps TRBD1 (6 bases). V was pared by 6 bases and J by 2 bases, with 16 bases between. The CDR3 is 15 residues long. The germline gives CDR1 MNHEY, CDR2 SVGAGI. The CDR3 DNA sequence: TGTGCCAGCAGCATAGGTGGGCAGGGGCAAGAGACCCAGTACTTC. Translated: CASSIGGQGQETQYF.

The CDR3 DNA is TGTGCCAGCAGTTTACAGGGGACCCATGGCTACACCTTC. It specifies CASSLQGTHGYTF. The chain carries TRBV27 and TRBJ1-2; D might be TRBD1 (6 bases). Germline V gene sequence: CDR1 MNHEY, CDR2 SMNVEV (reference sequence). V was shortened by 2 bases and J by 6 bases, with 10 bases between the two germline ends. CDR3 size: 13 residues.

This clone came up a few times. This chain connects TRBV12-3 or TRBV12-4 to TRBJ1-1; D perhaps matches TRBD1 (5 bases). The CDR3 is 12 residues long. Trimming removed 3 bases from V and 6 bases from J, with 8 bases in between. The CDR3 sequence is CASSLGPAEAFF. In DNA, the CDR3 is TGTGCCAGCAGTTTGGGGCCAGCTGAAGCTTTCTTT.

The chain employs TRBV5-1 and TRBJ1-1, with D possibly matching TRBD1 (5 bases). V gave up 2 bases and J gave up 5 bases, with 10 bases separating them. CDR1 SGHRS and CDR2 YFSETQ come from the germline V gene. The CDR3 consists of 13 residues. The CDR3 sequence is CASSFRGGTEAFF. CDR3 in DNA: TGCGCCAGCAGCTTTCGGGGGGGAACTGAAGCTTTCTTT.

To note about this clone: At one boundary the junction diverges from the germline segment, which might be a read error. The V and J genes are TRBV5-1 and TRBJ1-1; perhaps TRBD1 as D (6 bases). Germline V lookup: CDR1 SGHRS, CDR2 YFSETQ. The CDR3 contains 14 residues. As DNA, the CDR3 is TGCGCCAGCAGTTTGGGACACCAGAACACTGAAGCTTTCTTT. It is translated as CASSLGHQNTEAFF.

The V and J genes are TRBV27 and TRBJ1-6; tentative D call: TRBD1 (6 bases). The CDR3 consists of 13 residues. CDR1 MNHEY and CDR2 SMNVEV come from the germline V gene (reference sequence). V lost 5 bases and J 10 bases, leaving 12 bases between the germline ends. The CDR3 here is CASSQGTVSPLHF. The CDR3 DNA is TGTGCCAGCAGTCAGGGGACGGTGTCACCCCTCCACTTT.

The chain has TRBV30 and TRBJ1-3, with a tentative D call TRBD1 (5 bases). In germline, CDR1 is GTSNPN, CDR2 SVGIG (reference sequence). V lost 1 base, J lost 4 bases, and 11 bases lay in between. The CDR3 covers 14 residues. Here the CDR3 reads CAWSGFGQGNTIYF. CDR3 bases: TGTGCCTGGAGTGGTTTTGGACAAGGAAACACCATATATTTT. The entire variable domain, with the rest obtained from reference TRBV30 and TRBJ1-3, is as follows: SQTIHQWPATLVQPVGSPLSLECTVEGTSNPNLYWYRQAAGRGLQLLFYSVGIGQISSEVPQNLSASRPQDRQFILSSKKLLLSDSGFYLCAWSGFGQGNTIYFGEGSWLTVV.

The V gene is TRBV5-6, the J gene TRBJ2-2; TRBD2 is a possible D gene (5 bases). Between the trimmed V and J ends, which lost 2 bases and 5 bases, there was a span of 7 bases. Germline CDR1 is SGHDT and CDR2 is YYEEEE. The CDR3 is made up of 13 amino acids. The CDR3 region has the DNA TGTGCCAGCAGCTTTGAGCGGACCGGGGAGCTGTTTTTT. Its protein product is CASSFERTGELFF. Filled out from reference TRBV5-6 and TRBJ2-2, the complete variable domain reads DAGVTQSPTHLIKTRGQQVTLRCSPKSGHDTVSWYQQALGQGPQFIFQYYEEEERQRGNFPDRFSGHQFPNYSSELNVNALLLGDSALYLCASSFERTGELFFGEGSRLTVL.

V usage is TRBV28 and J usage is TRBJ1-5; D might be TRBD1 (5 bases). CDR1 and CDR2 from the germline V gene are MDHEN and SYDVKM. The CDR3 totals 15 residues. The germline V and J ends were trimmed by 4 bases and 2 bases, with 12 bases remaining between them. CDR3 residues: CASSSRVMGNQPQHF. DNA of the CDR3: TGTGCCAGCAGTTCCAGGGTGATGGGCAATCAGCCCCAGCATTTT.

The V and J genes are TRBV7-9 and TRBJ1-2, with D hard to call. Germline CDR1 SEHNR, CDR2 FQNEAQ (reference sequence). This CDR3 spans 13 amino acids. Trimming pared 4 bases from V and 6 bases from J, leaving 12 bases between. The CDR3 nucleotides read TGTGCCAGCAGCTCGGTCCAGACAAATGGCTACACCTTC. Encoded protein: CASSSVQTNGYTF.

The chain has TRBV28 and TRBJ1-5, with a tentative D call TRBD1 (5 bases). Germline V lookup: CDR1 MDHEN, CDR2 SYDVKM. The CDR3 covers 15 residues. V lost 6 bases and J 0 bases, leaving 12 bases between the germline ends. The DNA for the CDR3 is TGTGCCAGCAGCCGCGGACAATATAGCAATCAGCCCCAGCATTTT. It is translated as CASSRGQYSNQPQHF.

This clone was seen only a few times. The V call is TRBV18, the J call TRBJ2-2; 8 nucleotides line up with TRBD1. With V trimmed by 3 bases and J by 7 bases, 7 bases remained unmatched. The length of the CDR3 is 15 residues. CDR1 is KGHSH, CDR2 LQKENI, per germline. The DNA of the CDR3 is TGTGCCAGCTCACCTCGGACAGGGTTGGTCGGGGAGCTGTTTTTT. Translating gives CASSPRTGLVGELFF.

This rearrangement joins TRBV10-1 to TRBJ1-1; 12 nucleotides align to TRBD1. Germline V gene data show CDR1 as WNHNN and CDR2 as SYGVQD (reference sequence). V gave up 10 bases and J gave up 0 bases; unmatched junction bases: 15. The CDR3 covers 18 residues. The CDR3 reads CANSGTGGGGDMNTEAFF. CDR3 coding DNA: TGCGCCAACTCCGGGACAGGGGGCGGGGGGGACATGAACACTGAAGCTTTCTTT.

The rearrangement links TRBV9 to TRBJ1-4; D call uncertain. The CDR3 length is 16 residues. In germline, CDR1 is SGDLS, CDR2 YYNGEE. The V end lost 2 bases, the J end lost 4 bases, and 15 bases lay between the germline ends. In DNA form, the CDR3 reads TGTGCCAGCAGCGTCGGATCAGTTCGGGGTAATGAAAAACTGTTTTTT. Encoded protein: CASSVGSVRGNEKLFF.

The chain carries TRBV5-1 and TRBJ2-3; 11 bases map to TRBD2. The V and J ends lost 3 bases and 0 bases, in that order; junction bases with no gene match: 3. CDR1 SGHRS and CDR2 YFSETQ come from the germline V gene. The CDR3 covers 16 residues. The CDR3 region is CASSSGLAESTDTQYF. CDR3 DNA: TGCGCCAGCAGCTCGGGACTAGCGGAAAGCACAGATACGCAGTATTTT.

The chain combines TRBV5-4 with TRBJ2-6, with TRBD1 matching 9 bases. With 2 bases clipped from V and 0 bases from J, the junction kept 3 bases outside the gene matches. Germline lookup yields CDR1 SGHNT and CDR2 YYREEE (reference sequence). The CDR3 sequence is 17 residues long. CDR3: CASSFRDRVSGANVLTF. The CDR3, as DNA: TGTGCCAGCAGCTTCCGGGACAGGGTCTCTGGGGCCAACGTCCTGACTTTC. Full variable domain (missing parts from reference TRBV5-4 and TRBJ2-6): ETGVTQSPTHLIKTRGQQVTLRCSSQSGHNTVSWYQQALGQGPQFIFQYYREEENGRGNFPPRFSGLQFPNYSSELNVNALELDDSALYLCASSFRDRVSGANVLTFGAGSRLTVL.

The chain joins TRBV5-4 to TRBJ2-5; D gene ambiguous. V gave up 0 bases and J gave up 4 bases, with 13 bases separating them. In germline, CDR1 is SGHNT, CDR2 YYREEE (reference sequence). The CDR3 loop spans 15 amino acids. CDR3 nucleotides: TGTGCCAGCAGCTTGGGCCCAGCGCTAGGAGAGACCCAGTACTTC. Translating it yields CASSLGPALGETQYF.

V and J are TRBV27 and TRBJ1-5, with 9 bases fitting TRBD1. The CDR3 runs to 14 residues. Germline loops: CDR1 MNHEY, CDR2 SMNVEV (reference sequence). The ends lost 6 bases at V and 6 bases at J; junction bases unmatched: 6. CDR3 sequence reads: CASRRTGAGQPQHF. The CDR3 nucleotides read TGTGCCAGCAGGAGGACAGGGGCTGGTCAGCCCCAGCATTTT.

The genes are TRBV5-1 and TRBJ2-1; maybe TRBD1 (6 bases). Germline CDR1 SGHRS, CDR2 YFSETQ. Trimming left V 3 bases short and J 7 bases short, with 20 bases between. The CDR3 is made up of 16 amino acids. The CDR3 protein is CASSSDPGTNINEQFF. CDR3 in DNA: TGCGCCAGCAGCTCCGACCCCGGGACAAACATTAATGAGCAGTTCTTC.

The table lists this clone with a few counts. J is TRBJ2-1 and V is TRBV5-1; the D gene is possibly TRBD1 (6 bases). The CDR3 is 12 residues long. Deletions cut 2 bases from V and 7 bases from J, with 7 bases between. Per germline, CDR1 SGHRS and CDR2 YFSETQ. CDR3 residues: CASSLQGNEQFF. As DNA, the CDR3 is TGCGCCAGCAGCTTACAGGGAAATGAGCAGTTCTTC.

The CDR3 DNA reads TGCGCCAGCAGCTTGGCGGGACAGGGGATCTACGAGCAGTACTTC. It is translated as CASSLAGQGIYEQYF. The chain carries TRBV5-1 and TRBJ2-7; 10 bases map to TRBD1. The V gene's germline CDR1 is SGHRS and CDR2 YFSETQ. The CDR3 extends over 15 amino acids. V lost 0 bases to trimming and J lost 3 bases; unmatched junction nucleotides: 3.

The genes are TRBV6-6 and TRBJ1-6; D not resolved. Trimming pared 6 bases from V and 9 bases from J, leaving 9 bases between. This CDR3 is built from 12 residues. Germline loops: CDR1 MNHNY, CDR2 SVGAGI (reference sequence). CDR3 loop: CASRNGGSPLHF. The CDR3 nucleotides read TGTGCCAGCAGAAACGGAGGTTCACCCCTCCACTTT.

The chain employs TRBV5-1 and TRBJ2-2, with 7 bases lining up with TRBD1. Germline V gene data show CDR1 as SGHRS and CDR2 as YFSETQ. The junction had 12 bases not matched to a gene; V was cut back by 2 bases and J by 8 bases. This CDR3 is built from 16 residues. DNA of the CDR3: TGCGCCAGCAGCTTTTCCTTGGACAGGTCGAGGGGGGAGCTGTTTTTT. It translates to CASSFSLDRSRGELFF.